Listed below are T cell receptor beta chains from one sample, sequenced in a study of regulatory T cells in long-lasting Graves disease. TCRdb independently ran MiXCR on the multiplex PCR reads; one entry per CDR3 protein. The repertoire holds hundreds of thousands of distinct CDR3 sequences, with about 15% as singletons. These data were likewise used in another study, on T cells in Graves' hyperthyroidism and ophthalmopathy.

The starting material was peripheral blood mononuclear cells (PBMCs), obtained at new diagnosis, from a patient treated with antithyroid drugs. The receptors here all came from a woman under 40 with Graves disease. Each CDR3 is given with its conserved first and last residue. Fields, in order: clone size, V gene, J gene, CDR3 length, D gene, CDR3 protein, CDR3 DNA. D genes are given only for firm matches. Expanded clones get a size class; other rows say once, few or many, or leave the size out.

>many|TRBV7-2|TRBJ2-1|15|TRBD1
CASSSDRGKNNEQFF
TGTGCCAGCAGCTCCGACAGGGGCAAAAACAATGAGCAGTTCTTC
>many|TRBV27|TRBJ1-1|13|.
CASSSLTGTEAFF
TGTGCCAGCAGTTCCCTTACAGGGACTGAAGCTTTCTTT
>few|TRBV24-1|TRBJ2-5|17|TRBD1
CATSEMGTGGVQETQYF
TGTGCCACCAGTGAAATGGGGACAGGGGGCGTTCAGGAGACCCAGTACTTC
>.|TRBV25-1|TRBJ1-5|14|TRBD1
CASSGKGAGQPQHF
TGTGCCAGCAGTGGTAAGGGGGCCGGTCAGCCCCAGCATTTT
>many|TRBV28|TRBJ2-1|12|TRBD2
CASSTGTTNEFF
TGTGCCAGCAGTACCGGGACTACAAATGAGTTCTTC
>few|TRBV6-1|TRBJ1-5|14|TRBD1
CASRPDRGSQPQHF
TGTGCCAGCAGACCAGACAGGGGAAGTCAGCCCCAGCATTTT
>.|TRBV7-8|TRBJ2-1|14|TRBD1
CASSLGTGIDERFF
TGTGCCAGCAGCTTAGGGACAGGGATCGATGAGCGGTTCTTC
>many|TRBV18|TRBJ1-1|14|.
CASGPRQLNTEAFF
TGTGCCAGCGGCCCCAGGCAGTTGAACACTGAAGCTTTCTTT
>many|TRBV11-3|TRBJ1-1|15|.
CASSTHGGANTEAFF
TGTGCCAGCAGCACCCACGGGGGGGCGAACACTGAAGCTTTCTTT
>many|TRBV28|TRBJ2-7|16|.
CASSLWGEAASYEQYF
TGTGCCAGCAGTTTATGGGGGGAAGCGGCTTCCTACGAGCAGTACTTC